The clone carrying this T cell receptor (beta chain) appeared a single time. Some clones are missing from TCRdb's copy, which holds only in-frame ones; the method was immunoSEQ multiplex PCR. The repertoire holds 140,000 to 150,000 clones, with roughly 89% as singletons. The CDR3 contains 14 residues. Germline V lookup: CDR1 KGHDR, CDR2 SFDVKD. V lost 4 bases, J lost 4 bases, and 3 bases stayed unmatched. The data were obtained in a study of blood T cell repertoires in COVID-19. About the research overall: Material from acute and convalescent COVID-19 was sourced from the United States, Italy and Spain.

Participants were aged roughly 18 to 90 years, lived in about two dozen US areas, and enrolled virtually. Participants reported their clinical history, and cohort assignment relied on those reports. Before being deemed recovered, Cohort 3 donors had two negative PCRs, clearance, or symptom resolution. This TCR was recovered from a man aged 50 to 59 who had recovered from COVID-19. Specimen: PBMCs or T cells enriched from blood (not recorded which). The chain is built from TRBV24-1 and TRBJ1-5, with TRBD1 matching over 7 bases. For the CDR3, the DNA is TGTGCCACCAGTGACCCGGGACAGAATCAGCCCCAGCATTTT. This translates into CATSDPGQNQPQHF.